This T cell receptor (beta chain) emerged from a study of T cell responses to AZD1222 COVID-19 vaccine. This CDR3 has 13 residues. Trimming pared 3 bases from V and 4 bases from J, leaving 7 bases between. The germline V gene has CDR1 SEHNR and CDR2 FQNEAQ (reference sequence). Using immunoSEQ multiplex PCR, the repertoire was profiled, and TCRdb retains in-frame clones only, with some absent. The table lists around 140,000 clones, around 90% of them singletons. This receptor was obtained from an adult who received the MenACWY meningococcal vaccine as a control. Material: peripheral blood, obtained 28 days after the second dose of the MenACWY control vaccine. The rearrangement links TRBV7-9 to TRBJ2-1, with no clear D. CDR3 in DNA: TGTGCCAGCAGCTTTGATACTTACAATGAGCAGTTCTTC. Its protein product is CASSFDTYNEQFF.